This T cell receptor (beta chain) was sequenced in a study of blood T cell repertoires in COVID-19. Study summary: There were acute and convalescent COVID-19 samples, and they came from the United States, Italy and Spain. From T cells, B-cell-depleted T cells, or PBMCs came the material, which was cDNA or gDNA.

Original processing methods: Amplification of reference gene primers was used by the study to estimate nucleated cell counts. Assay used: immunoSEQ multiplex PCR; TCRdb lists only in-frame clones, some missing. The V and J calls and clone size were taken over from that table, and D and trimming were inferred from the DNA. The sample holds just over 650,000 clones, 85% to 90% seen once. The sequence was collected from a woman aged 18-35 years with acute or convalescent COVID-19. The sample taken for sequencing was peripheral blood.

CDR3 protein: CASSGTTFSGANVLTF. CDR3 sequence (DNA): TGTGCCAGCAGTGGGACTACATTCTCTGGGGCCAACGTCCTGACTTTC. This sequence joins TRBV6-2 or TRBV6-3 and TRBJ2-6; TRBD2 aligns across 7 bases. Losses at the gene ends were 5 bases for V and 0 bases for J; bases not matched to a gene: 4. Germline V gives CDR1 MNHEY, CDR2 SVGEGT. The CDR3 is made up of 16 amino acids.